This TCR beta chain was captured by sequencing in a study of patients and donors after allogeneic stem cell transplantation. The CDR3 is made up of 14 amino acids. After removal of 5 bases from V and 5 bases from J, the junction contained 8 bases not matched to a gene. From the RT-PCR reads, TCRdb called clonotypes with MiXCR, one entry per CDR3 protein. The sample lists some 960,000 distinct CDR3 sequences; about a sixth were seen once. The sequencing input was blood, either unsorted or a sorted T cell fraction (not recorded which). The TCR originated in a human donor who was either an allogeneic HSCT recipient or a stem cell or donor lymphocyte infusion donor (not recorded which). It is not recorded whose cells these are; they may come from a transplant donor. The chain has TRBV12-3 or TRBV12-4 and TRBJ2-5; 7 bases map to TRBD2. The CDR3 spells CASSPRLAWETQYF. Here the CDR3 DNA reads TGTGCCAGCAGTCCTAGACTAGCATGGGAGACCCAGTACTTC.